This T cell receptor beta chain appears in the sequencing data of a study of T cells after yellow fever vaccination (dated by TCRdb to between 2019 and 2020). The study in broad terms: The SMART-Seq v4 Ultra Low Input RNA kit was used to prepare libraries from fractions with low cell numbers. To track T-cell clones before and after primary and booster YFV17D yellow fever vaccination, bulk TCR alpha and beta repertoires were sequenced longitudinally. Two healthy male donors made up the cohort, one aged 18 to 30 years and the other aged 30 to 40 years. Blood was drawn at multiple timepoints before and after primary and secondary immunization, with bulk PBMC replicates and cell subsets isolated.

General findings and caveats noted by the study authors: The study included only a couple of donors, which limits how far the findings can be generalized. Most clones expanded after primary vaccination were re-detected after the booster (around 96% of CD4 and about 88% of CD8), suggesting broad memory maintenance. Because abundant contaminating clonotypes from the bulk population could be contained in FACS-sorted repertoires, computational filtering was required. Compared with the primary T-cell response, the secondary T-cell response was weaker but faster, peaking on day 5 rather than day 15. A small fraction of clonotypes showed up in both the CD4 and CD8 compartments, probably as a result of convergent recombination.

Synthesis of TCR cDNA relied on 5'RACE template switching, a step that introduced a universal primer site along with unique molecular identifiers. cDNA synthesis was primed from both the TCR alpha and TCR beta constant segments. Library amplification used two PCR steps, and the second PCR step added sample barcodes and sequencing adapters. Sequencing of libraries was performed on Illumina HiSeq 2500 (2x100 bp) or NovaSeq (2x150 bp). The original pipeline was this. Reads were demultiplexed and collapsed into UMI consensus sequences with MIGEC, and V(D)J alignment was performed with MiXCR. Vaccine-responding clonotypes were identified with edgeR using replicate PBMC samples, with FDR below 0.01 and a log2 fold change above 5 up to day 15 being required. Bulk clonotypes were assigned CD4 or CD8 identity according to which sequenced CD4 or CD8 repertoire held them at higher abundance. Using fastp trimming at Q25 and MiXCR clonotype assembly, TCRdb reanalyzed the public sequencing data and kept in-frame beta chains. Merged by CDR3 protein, the rows form single entries marked with the most common genes and DNA. Clone size and V and J calls follow TCRdb, not the original study. This sample lists 100,000 to 150,000 distinct CDR3 sequences; 7.2% were detected once. The ten largest clones add up to approximately 3% of the sample.

The treatment or condition label on this specimen signifies: live attenuated yellow fever vaccine strain. PBMCs were isolated from peripheral blood using a standard Ficoll-Paque protocol. Dynabeads CD4 and CD8 positive selection kits were used to isolate the CD4 and CD8 T-cell fractions. TriZol was used to extract RNA from bulk PBMCs, from CD4 and CD8 fractions, and from dextramer-positive and dextramer-negative fractions. A remark on this clonotype: This receptor's antigen is unknown. There are no base qualities to consult, and no much larger clone falls within one base.

V and J are trimmed by 6 bases and 0 bases, and the gene matches miss 4 bases of the junction. The germline V gene (reference sequence) yields MNHEY for CDR1 and SMNVEV for CDR2. The CDR3 contains 17 residues, cysteine and phenylalanine counted. The retained sequence is limited to the CDR3, 51 bases, with the frame set at the first base. The rearrangement joined TRBV27 to TRBJ2-6, and TRBD2 aligns with 11 junction nucleotides. The sequence came from a young man who received the YFV17D yellow fever vaccine. The sequencing here drew on CD4+ T cells sorted from PBMCs, taken more than 40 days after the first yellow fever vaccination. The bases are TGTGCCAGCAGACTAGCGGGGGCCTTCTCTGGGGCCAACGTCCTGACTTTC. This sequence encodes CASRLAGAFSGANVLTF.